The 28 T cell receptor beta chains listed next were all sequenced from one sample in a study of early T cells in non-severe SARS-CoV-2 infection. TCRdb passed the 5' RACE reads through MiXCR, listing each CDR3 protein once. The data show nearly 90,000 distinct CDR3 sequences, with 14% seen just once and approximately 7.5% held by the top ten. Sequenced material: whole blood. These receptors all come from an adult who was a healthcare worker with PCR-confirmed SARS-CoV-2 infection or an uninfected control (not recorded which).

This clonotype was observed a handful of times. This chain connects TRBV7-9 to TRBJ2-5; D possibly matches TRBD1 or TRBD2 (6 bases each). Germline V gene sequence: CDR1 SEHNR, CDR2 FQNEAQ (reference sequence). The CDR3 is 16 amino acids. Trimming stripped 1 base from V and 5 bases from J, with 17 bases between. CDR3 residues: CASSLVGGLERETQYF. Here the CDR3 DNA reads TGTGCCAGCAGCTTAGTAGGGGGGCTGGAGCGGGAGACCCAGTACTTC.

This clonotype has more than one count but fewer than ten. This sequence joins TRBV7-9 and TRBJ2-6, with a tentative D call TRBD1 (6 bases). V gave up 5 bases and J gave up 4 bases, with 30 bases separating them. The CDR3 totals 21 residues. Germline-derived CDR1 and CDR2 are SEHNR and FQNEAQ (reference sequence). The CDR3 DNA reads as TGTGCCAGCAGCCACCCCTCGGACAGAGACCTACCAGTCTGGGGGGCCAACGTCCTGACTTTC. It encodes CASSHPSDRDLPVWGANVLTF.

This clonotype was counted between two and nine times. The V and J genes are TRBV20-1 and TRBJ2-7; TRBD2 aligns across 10 bases. Unmatched junction bases numbered 11, after V lost 5 bases and J lost 4 bases. CDR3 length: 15 residues. Germline loops: CDR1 DFQATT, CDR2 SNEGSKA (reference sequence). CDR3 loop: CSAGTRAGGKYEQYF. DNA of the CDR3: TGCAGTGCTGGAACCCGAGCGGGAGGGAAGTACGAGCAGTACTTC.

This clonotype showed up just a few times. The rearrangement links TRBV7-6 to TRBJ2-3; 12 nucleotides align to TRBD2. The CDR3 is 17 residues long. The germline V gene has CDR1 SGHVS and CDR2 FNYEAQ. V dropped 5 bases and J dropped 4; count of bases not matched to a gene: 10. CDR3 nucleotides: TGTGCCAGCAGCCCGCGGACTAGCGGGAAAATCCCAGATACGCAGTATTTT. It codes for CASSPRTSGKIPDTQYF.

The chain's CDR3 is CASSVALGGEETQYF. The DNA for the CDR3 is TGTGCCAGCAGCGTAGCCCTGGGGGGGGAAGAGACCCAGTACTTC. V usage is TRBV9 and J usage is TRBJ2-5; TRBD2 agrees at 7 bases. CDR3 length: 15 residues. CDR1 and CDR2 from the germline V gene are SGDLS and YYNGEE. V shed 0 bases, J shed 3 bases, and the junction held 5 bases outside the gene matches. The full variable domain, in which reference TRBV9 and TRBJ2-5 provide the parts outside the CDR3, is DSGVTQTPKHLITATGQRVTLRCSPRSGDLSVYWYQQSLDQGLQFLIQYYNGEERAKGNILERFSAQQFPDLHSELNLSSLELGDSALYFCASSVALGGEETQYFGPGTRLLVL.

V usage is TRBV19 and J usage is TRBJ1-4, with a possible D match to TRBD1 (6 bases). This CDR3 comprises 15 residues. V was shortened by 4 bases and J by 7 bases, with 16 bases between the two germline ends. Germline CDR1 reads LNHDA; CDR2 reads SQIVND (reference sequence). In nucleotides, the CDR3 is TGTGCCAGTAGTACCCCTCGAGGGGGTTCTGAAAAACTGTTTTTT. This codes for CASSTPRGGSEKLFF. Using reference TRBV19 and TRBJ1-4 for the parts outside the CDR3, the full variable domain is DGGITQSPKYLFRKEGQNVTLSCEQNLNHDAMYWYRQDPGQGLRLIYYSQIVNDFQKGDIAEGYSVSREKKESFPLTVTSAQKNPTAFYLCASSTPRGGSEKLFFGSGTQLSVL.

V gene TRBV12-3 or TRBV12-4 combines with J gene TRBJ2-3; unclear D gene. Trimming stripped 3 bases from V and 4 bases from J, with 2 bases between. There are 11 residues in the CDR3. The DNA of the CDR3 is TGTGCCAGCAGTTTGGCAGATACGCAGTATTTT. It yields the protein CASSLADTQYF.

This clonotype has at least ten counts. DNA for the CDR3: TGTGCCAGCAGCCCCATCCCCGGGCCTAGCGGGAGCTACGAGCAGTACTTC. Its protein is CASSPIPGPSGSYEQYF. V and J are TRBV28 and TRBJ2-7; 10 bases agree with TRBD2. Germline CDR1 MDHEN, CDR2 SYDVKM. Trimming took 6 bases from V and 3 from J; bases not matched to a gene: 14. The CDR3 is 17 residues long.

V and J are TRBV5-8 and TRBJ2-3, with 8 nucleotides matching TRBD1. Germline assignment: CDR1 SGHTS and CDR2 YDEGEE. V shed 5 bases, J shed 2 bases, and the junction held 4 bases outside the gene matches. The CDR3 is 14 amino acids. CDR3 amino acids: CASRKTGDTDTQYF. The CDR3 DNA sequence: TGTGCCAGCAGGAAGACAGGGGACACAGATACGCAGTATTTT. Using reference TRBV5-8 and TRBJ2-3 for the parts outside the CDR3, the full variable domain is EAGVTQSPTHLIKTRGQQATLRCSPISGHTSVYWYQQALGLGLQFLLWYDEGEERNRGNFPPRFSGRQFPNYSSELNVNALELEDSALYLCASRKTGDTDTQYFGPGTRLTVL.

This clonotype was seen a handful of times. This chain uses TRBV20-1 with TRBJ2-1; the match to TRBD1 covers 9 bases. This CDR3 is 16 amino acids long. Germline V CDR1 and CDR2: DFQATT, SNEGSKA (reference sequence). V was clipped by 7 bases and J by 3 bases; unmatched bases: 13. DNA of the CDR3: TGCAGTGAGGGGACAGGGAGGAAGTGGGGCTACAATGAGCAGTTCTTC. Translation gives CSEGTGRKWGYNEQFF.

The CDR3 coding sequence is TGCGCCAGCAGCGGAGGAGCGAAGGAGACCCAGTACTTC. This encodes CASSGGAKETQYF. The gene calls are TRBV5-1 and TRBJ2-5, with D perhaps matching TRBD2 (5 bases). V lost 4 bases and J 5 bases, leaving 12 bases between the germline ends. Looked up from germline, CDR1 is SGHRS and CDR2 is YFSETQ. This CDR3 comprises 13 residues.

This clonotype was observed a few times. The chain employs TRBV7-6 and TRBJ2-7; TRBD1 agrees at 7 bases. The V gene end was trimmed by 5 bases and the J gene end by 5 bases; junction bases not matched to a gene: 6. The CDR3 runs to 13 residues. Germline assignment: CDR1 SGHVS and CDR2 FNYEAQ. As DNA, the CDR3 is TGTGCCAGCAGCACCCGGGACAGCCACGAGCAGTACTTC. This gives the protein CASSTRDSHEQYF.

This clonotype showed up many times. The chain couples TRBV10-3 to TRBJ2-1; D might be TRBD1 (5 bases). V lost 10 bases and J lost 0, with 10 bases in between. Germline V gene sequence: CDR1 ENHRY, CDR2 SYGVKD. The length of the CDR3 is 13 residues. The CDR3 is CATEQVSYNEQFF. The CDR3 region has the DNA TGTGCCACAGAACAGGTCTCCTACAATGAGCAGTTCTTC.

This clonotype showed up just a few times. The chain uses TRBV18 and TRBJ2-3; TRBD2 might be the D (7 bases). The ends were cut back, 3 bases at V and 5 bases at J, with 12 bases in the middle. The CDR3 contains 14 residues. Germline CDR1 and CDR2: KGHSH and LQKENI. CDR3 DNA sequence: TGTGCCAGCTCACCCGCGGGGGCGGAAGATACGCAGTATTTT. Its translation: CASSPAGAEDTQYF. Supplemented by reference TRBV18 and TRBJ2-3, the full variable domain reads NAGVMQNPRHLVRRRGQEARLRCSPMKGHSHVYWYRQLPEEGLKFMVYLQKENIIDESGMPKERFSAEFPKEGPSILRIQQVVRGDSAAYFCASSPAGAEDTQYFGPGTRLTVL.

This rearrangement joins TRBV20-1 to TRBJ2-1; 9 bases line up with TRBD2. This CDR3 contains 16 residues. Germline CDR1 and CDR2: DFQATT and SNEGSKA (reference sequence). The chain's CDR3 is CRGGMRSSGRINEQFF. Written as DNA, the CDR3 is TGCAGGGGGGGAATGCGGTCGAGCGGGAGGATCAATGAGCAGTTCTTC.

This clonotype showed up just a few times. V is TRBV6-5 and J is TRBJ2-7; D is uncertain. Trimming shortened V by 4 bases and J by 9 bases, and 13 bases separated the two germline ends. The CDR3 runs to 12 residues. Germline CDR1 MNHEY, CDR2 SVGAGI. CDR3 coding DNA: TGTGCCAGCAGTTCGGTCAAGGGATGGCAGTACTTC. This encodes CASSSVKGWQYF.

The chain links TRBV6-5 to TRBJ2-2; D call uncertain. Trimming pared 3 bases from V and 7 bases from J, leaving 9 bases between. The CDR3 loop spans 13 amino acids. Germline assignment: CDR1 MNHEY and CDR2 SVGAGI. CDR3 region: CASSYVRGGELFF. The CDR3 DNA follows: TGTGCCAGCAGTTATGTCCGCGGCGGGGAGCTGTTTTTT.

This clonotype was counted many times. This chain connects TRBV7-9 to TRBJ2-6, with 7 positions matching TRBD2. The CDR3 runs 20 residues. V gave up 5 bases and J gave up 0 bases; unmatched junction bases: 16. Germline V gene lookup returns CDR1 SEHNR and CDR2 FQNEAQ (reference sequence). The CDR3 region has the DNA TGTGCCAGCAGCCCCATTGGCGGGGGTCGAGGGTCCTCTGGGGCCAACGTCCTGACTTTC. This codes for CASSPIGGGRGSSGANVLTF. Drawing the rest from reference TRBV7-9 and TRBJ2-6, the complete variable domain is DTGVSQNPRHKITKRGQNVTFRCDPISEHNRLYWYRQTLGQGPEFLTYFQNEAQLEKSRLLSDRFSAERPKGSFSTLEIQRTEQGDSAMYLCASSPIGGGRGSSGANVLTFGAGSRLTVL.

This chain links TRBV20-1 with TRBJ2-2, with TRBD2 identical over 7 bases. Trimming cost V 6 bases and J 4 bases; bases outside gene matches: 14. Per germline, CDR1 DFQATT and CDR2 SNEGSKA (reference sequence). The CDR3 has 16 amino acids. CDR3: CSASPTAGRGTGELFF. The CDR3 nucleotides read TGCAGTGCGTCGCCGACAGCGGGGCGCGGCACCGGGGAGCTGTTTTTT.

Note on this clonotype: A much larger clone lies a single base off, so this may be a read error. The chain links TRBV3-1 to TRBJ1-1, with 7 nucleotides matching TRBD1. The length of the CDR3 is 13 residues. Germline-derived CDR1 and CDR2 are LGHDT and YNNKEL (reference sequence). The CDR3 coding sequence is TGTGCCGGCAGCCACGGACAGGCAACTGAAGCTTTCTTT. This gives the protein CAGSHGQATEAFF.

This clonotype was detected a few times. CDR3 protein: CASSASGRVSNEQFF. DNA of the CDR3: TGTGCCAGCAGCGCGAGCGGGAGGGTTTCCAATGAGCAGTTCTTC. V usage is TRBV9 and J usage is TRBJ2-1; 10 bases map to TRBD2. V gave up 3 bases and J gave up 6 bases; unmatched junction bases: 6. Germline values: CDR1 SGDLS, CDR2 YYNGEE. The CDR3 consists of 15 residues.

This clonotype was seen a few times. J is TRBJ2-1 and V is TRBV30; D uncertain. Germline CDR1 reads GTSNPN; CDR2 reads SVGIG (reference sequence). The CDR3 extends over 14 amino acids. The V and J ends lost 2 bases and 0 bases respectively, with 8 bases between them. In DNA, the CDR3 is TGTGCCTGGAGTCGGTGGGCCTCCTACAATGAGCAGTTCTTC. It is translated as CAWSRWASYNEQFF.

The V call is TRBV30, the J call TRBJ2-7, with D perhaps TRBD1 or TRBD2 (5 bases each). The V end lost 7 bases, the J end lost 2 bases, and 15 bases lay between the germline ends. This CDR3 spans 13 amino acids. Germline V lookup: CDR1 GTSNPN, CDR2 SVGIG (reference sequence). DNA of the CDR3: TGTGCCTATGACCCGGGGCCTACCTACGAGCAGTACTTC. Amino acids: CAYDPGPTYEQYF.

In this sample, this clonotype turned up a few times. The chain joins TRBV29-1 to TRBJ1-1; no clear D gene. Germline CDR1 reads SQVTM; CDR2 reads ANQGSEA. Trimming removed 3 bases at V and 0 bases at J, with 11 bases between. This CDR3 region has 14 residues. For the CDR3, the DNA is TGCAGCGTTGAGCGGTTCGGCGTGAACACTGAAGCTTTCTTT. Protein product: CSVERFGVNTEAFF.

This clonotype was counted between two and nine times. The CDR3 DNA reads TGTGCCAGCAGCTTCGGACGGAACTCCTACAATGAGCAGTTCTTC. It translates to CASSFGRNSYNEQFF. The chain has TRBV6-5 and TRBJ2-1, with D unclear. CDR1 is MNHEY, CDR2 SVGAGI, per germline. Trimming removed 6 bases from V and 0 bases from J, with 12 bases in between. The CDR3 length is 15 residues.

The chain joins TRBV7-6 to TRBJ2-1, with 8 bases lining up with TRBD2. V shed 0 bases, J shed 5 bases, and the junction held 3 bases outside the gene matches. From germline, CDR1 is SGHVS and CDR2 FNYEAQ. This CDR3 comprises 15 residues. The CDR3 reads CASSLASGSHNEQFF. CDR3 bases: TGTGCCAGCAGCTTAGCAAGCGGGAGTCACAATGAGCAGTTCTTC.

This clonotype was observed a few times. The chain has TRBV5-1 and TRBJ1-1; TRBD1 matches 12 bases. CDR3 length equals 17 residues. CDR1 is SGHRS, CDR2 YFSETQ, per germline. The V gene end was trimmed by 5 bases and the J gene end by 2 bases; junction bases not matched to a gene: 10. The CDR3 reads CASRVRDRGPLNTEAFF. DNA for the CDR3: TGCGCCAGCAGGGTACGGGACAGGGGGCCTTTAAACACTGAAGCTTTCTTT.

This clonotype was seen a handful of times. V and J are TRBV11-2 and TRBJ2-2; D is undetermined. The V and J ends lost 3 bases and 0 bases respectively, with 5 bases between them. This CDR3 contains 14 residues. Germline CDR1 SGHAT, CDR2 FQNNGV. DNA of the CDR3: TGTGCCAGCAGCTTCAGGCCGAACACCGGGGAGCTGTTTTTT. It is translated as CASSFRPNTGELFF.